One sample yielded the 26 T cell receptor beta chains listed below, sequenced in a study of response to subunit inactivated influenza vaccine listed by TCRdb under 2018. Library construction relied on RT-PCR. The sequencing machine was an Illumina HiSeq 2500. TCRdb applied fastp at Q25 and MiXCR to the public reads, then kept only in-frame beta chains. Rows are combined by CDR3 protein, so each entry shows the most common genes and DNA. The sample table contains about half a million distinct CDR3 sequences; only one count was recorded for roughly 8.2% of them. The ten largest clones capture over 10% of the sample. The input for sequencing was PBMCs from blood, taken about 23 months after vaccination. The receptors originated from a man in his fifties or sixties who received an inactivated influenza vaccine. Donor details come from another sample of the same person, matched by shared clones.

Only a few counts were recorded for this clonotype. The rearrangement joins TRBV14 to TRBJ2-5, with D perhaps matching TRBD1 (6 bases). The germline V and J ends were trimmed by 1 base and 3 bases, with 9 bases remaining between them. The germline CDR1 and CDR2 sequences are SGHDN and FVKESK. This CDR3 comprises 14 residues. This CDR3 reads CASSQGTVKETQYF. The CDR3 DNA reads TGTGCCAGCAGCCAAGGGACAGTCAAAGAGACCCAGTACTTC.

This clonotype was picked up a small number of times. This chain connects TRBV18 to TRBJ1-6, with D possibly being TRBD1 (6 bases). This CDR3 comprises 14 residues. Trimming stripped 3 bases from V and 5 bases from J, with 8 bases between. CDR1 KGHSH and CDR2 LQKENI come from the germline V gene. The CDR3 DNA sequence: TGTGCCAGCTCACCGGACAGCAATAATTCACCCCTCCACTTT. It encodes CASSPDSNNSPLHF.

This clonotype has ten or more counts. The CDR3 DNA follows: TGTGCCAGCAGCGTCGGCCAGAAGTCCTACGAGCAGTACTTC. This gives the protein CASSVGQKSYEQYF. The chain is built from TRBV9 and TRBJ2-7; D call uncertain. V dropped 2 bases and J dropped 1 base, with 10 bases sitting between them. CDR3 length: 14 amino acids. Germline V gene sequence: CDR1 SGDLS, CDR2 YYNGEE. The whole variable domain, remainder taken from reference TRBV9 and TRBJ2-7, is DSGVTQTPKHLITATGQRVTLRCSPRSGDLSVYWYQQSLDQGLQFLIQYYNGEERAKGNILERFSAQQFPDLHSELNLSSLELGDSALYFCASSVGQKSYEQYFGPGTRLTVT.

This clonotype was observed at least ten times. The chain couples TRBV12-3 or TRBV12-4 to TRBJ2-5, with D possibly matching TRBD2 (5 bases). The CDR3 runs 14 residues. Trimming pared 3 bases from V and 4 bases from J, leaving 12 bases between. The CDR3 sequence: CASSFRSAAETQYF. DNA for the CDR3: TGTGCCAGCAGTTTCCGGTCAGCGGCAGAGACCCAGTACTTC.

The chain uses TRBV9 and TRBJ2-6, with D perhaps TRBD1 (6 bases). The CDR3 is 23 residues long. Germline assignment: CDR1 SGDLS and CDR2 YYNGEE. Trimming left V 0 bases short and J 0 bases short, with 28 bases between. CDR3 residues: CASSVARGTLPGLYNSGANVLTF. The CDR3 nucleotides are TGTGCCAGCAGCGTAGCTAGGGGGACGCTTCCGGGTCTTTATAACTCTGGGGCCAACGTCCTGACTTTC.

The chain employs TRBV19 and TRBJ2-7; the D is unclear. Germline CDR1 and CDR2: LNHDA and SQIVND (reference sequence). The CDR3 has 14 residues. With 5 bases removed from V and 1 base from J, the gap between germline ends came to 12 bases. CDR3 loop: CASSVGPASYEQYF. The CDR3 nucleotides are TGTGCCAGTAGTGTAGGTCCGGCTTCCTACGAGCAGTACTTC.

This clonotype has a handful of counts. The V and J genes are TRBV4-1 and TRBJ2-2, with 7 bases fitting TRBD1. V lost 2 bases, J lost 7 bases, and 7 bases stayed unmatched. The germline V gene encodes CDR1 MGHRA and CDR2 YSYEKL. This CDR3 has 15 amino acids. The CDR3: CASSQIYYRGGELFF. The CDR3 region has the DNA TGCGCCAGCAGCCAAATATACTACAGGGGCGGGGAGCTGTTTTTT.

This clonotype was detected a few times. The CDR3 sequence: CASSDSRGTEAFF. The CDR3 coding sequence is TGTGCCAGCAGTGACAGCCGGGGAACTGAAGCTTTCTTT. This rearrangement joins TRBV2 to TRBJ1-1; unclear D gene. Germline V lookup: CDR1 SNHLY, CDR2 FYNNEI. The CDR3 sequence is 13 residues long. With 3 bases removed from V and 5 bases from J, the gap between germline ends came to 10 bases. Full variable domain (outside the CDR3, taken from reference TRBV2 and TRBJ1-1): EPEVTQTPSHQVTQMGQEVILRCVPISNHLYFYWYRQILGQKVEFLVSFYNNEISEKSEIFDDQFSVERPDGSNFTLKIRSTKLEDSAMYFCASSDSRGTEAFFGQGTRLTVV.

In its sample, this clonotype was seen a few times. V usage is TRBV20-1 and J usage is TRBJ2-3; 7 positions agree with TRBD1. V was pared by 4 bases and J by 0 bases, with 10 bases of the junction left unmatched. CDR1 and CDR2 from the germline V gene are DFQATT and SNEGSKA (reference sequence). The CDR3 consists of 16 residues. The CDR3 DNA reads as TGCAGTGCTACACAGACAGGGAGATCTAGCACAGATACGCAGTATTTT. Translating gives CSATQTGRSSTDTQYF.

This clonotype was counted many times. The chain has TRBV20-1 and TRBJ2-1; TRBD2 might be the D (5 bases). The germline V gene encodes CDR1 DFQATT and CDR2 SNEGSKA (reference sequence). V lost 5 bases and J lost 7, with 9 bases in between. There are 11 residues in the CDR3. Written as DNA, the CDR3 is TGCAGTGCTGGCCGGGGTAATGAGCAGTTCTTC. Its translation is CSAGRGNEQFF.

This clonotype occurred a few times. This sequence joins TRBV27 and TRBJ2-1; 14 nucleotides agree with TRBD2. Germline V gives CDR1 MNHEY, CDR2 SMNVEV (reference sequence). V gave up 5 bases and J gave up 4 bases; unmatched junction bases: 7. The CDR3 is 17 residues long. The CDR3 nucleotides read TGTGCCAGCAGTGCCCCGGGACTAGCGGGGGCATACAATGAGCAGTTCTTC. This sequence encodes CASSAPGLAGAYNEQFF.

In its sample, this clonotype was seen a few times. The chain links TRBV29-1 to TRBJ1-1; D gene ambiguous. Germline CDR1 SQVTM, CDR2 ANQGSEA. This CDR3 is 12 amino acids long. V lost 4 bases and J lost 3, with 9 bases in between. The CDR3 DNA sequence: TGCAGCGTTGGGGGTGAGTACACTGAAGCTTTCTTT. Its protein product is CSVGGEYTEAFF.

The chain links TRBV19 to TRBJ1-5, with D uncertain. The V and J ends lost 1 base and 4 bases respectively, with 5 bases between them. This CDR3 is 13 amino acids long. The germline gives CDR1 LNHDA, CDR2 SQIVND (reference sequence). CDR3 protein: CASSIGGNQPQHF. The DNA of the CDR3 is TGTGCCAGTAGTATAGGGGGTAATCAGCCCCAGCATTTT.

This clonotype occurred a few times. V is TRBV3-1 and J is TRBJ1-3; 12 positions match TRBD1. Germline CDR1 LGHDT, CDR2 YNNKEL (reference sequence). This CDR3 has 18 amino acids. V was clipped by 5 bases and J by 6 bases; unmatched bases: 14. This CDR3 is CASSALFRDRGPQNTIYF. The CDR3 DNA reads TGTGCCAGCAGCGCACTTTTCCGGGACAGGGGGCCGCAAAACACCATATATTTT. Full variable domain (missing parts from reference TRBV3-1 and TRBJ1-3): DTAVSQTPKYLVTQMGNDKSIKCEQNLGHDTMYWYKQDSKKFLKIMFSYNNKELIINETVPNRFSPKSPDKAHLNLHINSLELGDSAVYFCASSALFRDRGPQNTIYFGEGSWLTVV.

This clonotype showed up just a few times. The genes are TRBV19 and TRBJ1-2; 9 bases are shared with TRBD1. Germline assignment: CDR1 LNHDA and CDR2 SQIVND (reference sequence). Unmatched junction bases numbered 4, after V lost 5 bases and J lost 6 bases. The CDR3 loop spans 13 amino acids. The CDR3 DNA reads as TGTGCCAGTAGTTTCCGGGACAGGGATGGCTACACCTTC. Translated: CASSFRDRDGYTF.

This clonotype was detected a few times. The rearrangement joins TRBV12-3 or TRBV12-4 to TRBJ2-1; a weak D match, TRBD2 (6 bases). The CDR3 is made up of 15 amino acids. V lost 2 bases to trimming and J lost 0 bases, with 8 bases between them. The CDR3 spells CASSLPRGSYNEQFF. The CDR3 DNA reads TGTGCCAGCAGTTTACCGCGGGGCTCCTACAATGAGCAGTTCTTC.

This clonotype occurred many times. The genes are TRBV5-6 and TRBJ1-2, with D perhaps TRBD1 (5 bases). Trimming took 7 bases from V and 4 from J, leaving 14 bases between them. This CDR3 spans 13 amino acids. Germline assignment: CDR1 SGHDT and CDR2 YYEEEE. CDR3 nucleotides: TGTGCCAGCCAACATGGGGACGGCTATGGCTACACCTTC. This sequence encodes CASQHGDGYGYTF.

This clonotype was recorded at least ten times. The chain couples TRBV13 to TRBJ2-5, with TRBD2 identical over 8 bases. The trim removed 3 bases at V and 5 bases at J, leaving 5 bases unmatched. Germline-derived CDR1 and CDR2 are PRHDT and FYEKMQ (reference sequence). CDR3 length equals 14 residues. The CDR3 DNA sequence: TGTGCCAGCAGCTTCGGGACTAGAGAGGAGACCCAGTACTTC. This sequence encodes CASSFGTREETQYF. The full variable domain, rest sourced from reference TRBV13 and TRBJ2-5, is AAGVIQSPRHLIKEKRETATLKCYPIPRHDTVYWYQQGPGQDPQFLISFYEKMQSDKGSIPDRFSAQQFSDYHSELNMSSLELGDSALYFCASSFGTREETQYFGPGTRLLVL.

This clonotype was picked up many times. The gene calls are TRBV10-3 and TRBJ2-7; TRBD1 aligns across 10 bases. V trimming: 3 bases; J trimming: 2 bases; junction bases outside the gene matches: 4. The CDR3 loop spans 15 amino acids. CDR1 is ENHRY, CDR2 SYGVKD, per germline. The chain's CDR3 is CAISDLDRGAYEQYF. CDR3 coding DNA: TGTGCCATCAGTGATTTGGACAGGGGGGCCTACGAGCAGTACTTC.

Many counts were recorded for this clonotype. CDR3 nucleotide sequence: TGTGCCAGCAGCCTCATGGGCACACAGCGGTCTGGCTACACCTTC. Its translation: CASSLMGTQRSGYTF. The J gene is TRBJ1-2, the V gene TRBV7-2; no firm D call. Trimming took 5 bases from V and 7 from J, leaving 20 bases between them. Germline loops: CDR1 SGHTA, CDR2 FQGNSA. The CDR3 totals 15 residues.

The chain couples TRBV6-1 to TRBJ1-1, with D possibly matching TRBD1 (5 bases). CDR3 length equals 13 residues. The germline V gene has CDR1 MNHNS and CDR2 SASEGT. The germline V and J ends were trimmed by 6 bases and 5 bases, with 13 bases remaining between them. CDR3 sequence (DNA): TGTGCCAGCAGGGCGGGGCCTCGGACTGAAGCTTTCTTT. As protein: CASRAGPRTEAFF.

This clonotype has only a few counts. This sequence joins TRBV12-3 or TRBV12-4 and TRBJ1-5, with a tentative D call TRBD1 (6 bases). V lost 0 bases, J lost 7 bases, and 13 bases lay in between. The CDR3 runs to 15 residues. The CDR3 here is CASSLAPRGKQPQHF. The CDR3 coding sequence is TGTGCCAGCAGTTTAGCGCCGAGGGGGAAGCAGCCCCAGCATTTT.

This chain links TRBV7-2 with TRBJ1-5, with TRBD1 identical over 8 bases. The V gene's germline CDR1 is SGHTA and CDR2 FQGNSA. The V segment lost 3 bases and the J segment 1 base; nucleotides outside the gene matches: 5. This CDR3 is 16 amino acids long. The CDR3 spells CASSFQGARSNQPQHF. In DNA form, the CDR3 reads TGTGCCAGCAGCTTTCAGGGGGCGCGGAGCAATCAGCCCCAGCATTTT.

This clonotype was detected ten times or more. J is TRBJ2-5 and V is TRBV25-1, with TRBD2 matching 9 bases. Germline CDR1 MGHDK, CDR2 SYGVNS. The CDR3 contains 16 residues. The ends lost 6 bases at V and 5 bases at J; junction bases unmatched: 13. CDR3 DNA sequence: TGTGCCAGCAGCTTAGCCTGGCTAGCGGGAATGGAGACCCAGTACTTC. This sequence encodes CASSLAWLAGMETQYF.

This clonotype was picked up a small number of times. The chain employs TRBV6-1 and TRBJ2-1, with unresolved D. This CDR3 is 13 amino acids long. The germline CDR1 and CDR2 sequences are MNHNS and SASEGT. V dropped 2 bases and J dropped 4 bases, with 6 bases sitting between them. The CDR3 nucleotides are TGTGCCAGCAGTGAACAGACTTACAATGAGCAGTTCTTC. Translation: CASSEQTYNEQFF.

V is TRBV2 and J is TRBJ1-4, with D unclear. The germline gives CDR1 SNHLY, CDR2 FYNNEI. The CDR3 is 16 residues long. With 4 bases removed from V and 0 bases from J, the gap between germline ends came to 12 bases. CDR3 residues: CASSGKDGATNEKLFF. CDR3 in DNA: TGTGCCAGCAGTGGGAAGGACGGGGCAACTAATGAAAAACTGTTTTTT.